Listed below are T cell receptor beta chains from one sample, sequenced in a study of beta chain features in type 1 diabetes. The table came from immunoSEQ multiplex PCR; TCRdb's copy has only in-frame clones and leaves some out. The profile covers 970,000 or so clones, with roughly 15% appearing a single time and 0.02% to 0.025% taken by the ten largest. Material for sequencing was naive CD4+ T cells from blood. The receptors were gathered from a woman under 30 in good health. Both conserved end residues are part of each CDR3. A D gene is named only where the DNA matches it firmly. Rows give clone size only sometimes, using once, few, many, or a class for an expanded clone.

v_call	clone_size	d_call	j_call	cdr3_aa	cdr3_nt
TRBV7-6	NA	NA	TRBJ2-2	CASSLSPGPGELFF	TGTGCCAGCAGCTTAAGCCCTGGGCCCGGGGAGCTGTTTTTT
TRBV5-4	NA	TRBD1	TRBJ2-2	CASSSDRGKSGELFF	TGTGCCAGCAGCTCCGACAGGGGTAAATCCGGGGAGCTGTTTTTT
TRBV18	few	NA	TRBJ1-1	CASSPTQENTEAFF	TGTGCCAGCTCACCAACGCAAGAGAACACTGAAGCTTTCTTT
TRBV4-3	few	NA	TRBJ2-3	CASSQDPRVWKDTQYF	TGCGCCAGCAGCCAAGACCCGAGGGTTTGGAAAGATACGCAGTATTTT
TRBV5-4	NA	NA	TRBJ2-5	CASSFRQGPGETQYF	TGTGCCAGCAGCTTTAGGCAGGGACCGGGGGAGACCCAGTACTTC
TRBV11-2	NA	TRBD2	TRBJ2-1	CASSLEGLAVYNEQFF	TGTGCCAGCAGCTTAGAGGGACTAGCGGTGTACAATGAGCAGTTCTTC
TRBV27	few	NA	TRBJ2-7	CASATGFHYEQYF	TGTGCCAGCGCTACAGGGTTCCACTACGAGCAGTACTTC
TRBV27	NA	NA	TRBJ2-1	CASSSLGRGNEQFF	TGTGCCAGCAGTTCCCTAGGTCGGGGAAATGAGCAGTTCTTC
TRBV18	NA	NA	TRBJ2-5	CASSPPGEETQYF	TGTGCCAGCTCACCCCCTGGCGAAGAGACCCAGTACTTC
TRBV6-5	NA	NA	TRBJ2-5	CASRIGGAGRETQYF	TGTGCCAGCAGGATAGGGGGAGCGGGGCGAGAGACCCAGTACTTC
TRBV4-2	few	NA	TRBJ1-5	CASSPRLEGPQHF	TGTGCCAGCAGTCCAAGACTCGAAGGGCCCCAGCATTTT
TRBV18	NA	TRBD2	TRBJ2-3	CASSPLAGGTDTQYF	TGTGCCAGCTCACCATTAGCGGGAGGGACAGATACGCAGTATTTT
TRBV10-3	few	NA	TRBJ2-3	CAISESGTDTQYF	TGTGCCATCAGTGAGTCAGGGACAGATACGCAGTATTTT
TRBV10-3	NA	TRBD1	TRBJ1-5	CAIRDSTGGDQHF	TGTGCCATCAGAGACTCGACAGGGGGCGACCAGCATTTT
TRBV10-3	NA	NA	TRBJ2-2	CAISESKGRAGELFF	TGTGCCATCAGTGAGTCGAAAGGGAGAGCCGGGGAGCTGTTTTTT
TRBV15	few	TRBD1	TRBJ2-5	CATSRDPQGETQYF	TGTGCCACCAGCAGAGATCCACAGGGGGAGACCCAGTACTTC
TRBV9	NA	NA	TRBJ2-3	CASSDAPGALAGDTQYF	TGTGCCAGCAGCGACGCCCCGGGGGCCCTAGCTGGGGATACGCAGTATTTT
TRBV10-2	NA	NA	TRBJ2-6	CASSDRQSSGANVLTF	TGCGCCAGCAGTGACCGCCAGAGCTCTGGGGCCAACGTCCTGACTTTC
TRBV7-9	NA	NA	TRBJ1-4	CASSRRRYEKLFF	TGTGCCAGCAGCCGCCGTCGCTATGAAAAACTGTTTTTT
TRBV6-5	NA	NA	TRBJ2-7	CASSYGRGAYEQYF	TGTGCCAGCAGTTACGGTCGTGGAGCCTACGAGCAGTACTTC
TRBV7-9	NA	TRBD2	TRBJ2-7	CASSSFGMLAGEQYF	TGTGCCAGCAGCTCATTTGGCATGCTAGCGGGCGAGCAGTACTTC
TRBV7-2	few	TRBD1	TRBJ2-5	CASSDRQGDKTQYF	TGTGCCAGCAGCGATAGACAGGGGGACAAGACCCAGTACTTC
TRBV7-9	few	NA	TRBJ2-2	CASSLMGAGTGELFF	TGTGCCAGCAGCTTAATGGGGGCAGGAACCGGGGAGCTGTTTTTT
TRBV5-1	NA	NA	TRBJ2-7	CASSFSLGETYEQYF	TGCGCCAGCAGCTTCTCACTCGGGGAAACCTACGAGCAGTACTTC
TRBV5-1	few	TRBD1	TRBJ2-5	CASSLIEEDRTGQETQYF	TGCGCCAGCAGCTTGATTGAAGAGGACCGGACAGGCCAAGAGACCCAGTACTTC
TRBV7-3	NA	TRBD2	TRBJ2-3	CASSPGLAGVTQYF	TGTGCCAGCAGCCCCGGTCTAGCGGGAGTTACGCAGTATTTT
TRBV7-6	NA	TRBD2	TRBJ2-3	CASSLEAGGSGDTQYF	TGTGCCAGCAGCTTAGAGGCGGGAGGAAGTGGAGATACGCAGTATTTT
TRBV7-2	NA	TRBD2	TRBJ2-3	CASSPTGLASTDTQYF	TGTGCCAGCAGCCCGACGGGACTAGCTAGCACAGATACGCAGTATTTT
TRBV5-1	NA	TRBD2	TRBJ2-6	CASSSGLAGSGANVLTF	TGCGCCAGCAGCTCGGGACTAGCGGGCTCTGGGGCCAACGTCCTGACTTTC
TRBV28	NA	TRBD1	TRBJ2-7	CASSLGQGYEQYF	TGTGCCAGCAGTCTAGGACAGGGCTACGAGCAGTACTTC
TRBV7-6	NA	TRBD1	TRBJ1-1	CASSTGQGNTEAFF	TGTGCCAGCAGCACGGGACAGGGGAACACTGAAGCTTTCTTT
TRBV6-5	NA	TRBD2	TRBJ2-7	CASRSRAGDGYEQYF	TGTGCCAGCAGGTCTCGGGCGGGAGATGGGTACGAGCAGTACTTC
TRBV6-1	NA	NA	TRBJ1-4	CASWGRNEKLFF	TGTGCCAGCTGGGGCCGTAATGAAAAACTGTTTTTT
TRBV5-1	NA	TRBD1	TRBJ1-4	CASSLGQGSEKLFF	TGCGCCAGCAGCTTGGGACAGGGGAGTGAAAAACTGTTTTTT
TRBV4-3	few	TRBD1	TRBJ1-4	CASSQIRTGEYEKLFF	TGCGCCAGCAGCCAGATTAGGACAGGGGAGTATGAAAAACTGTTTTTT
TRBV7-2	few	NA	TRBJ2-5	CASSLDREETQYF	TGTGCCAGCAGCTTAGACAGGGAGGAGACCCAGTACTTC
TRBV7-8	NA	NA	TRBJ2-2	CASSQGGNTGELFF	TGTGCCAGCAGCCAGGGGGGGAACACCGGGGAGCTGTTTTTT
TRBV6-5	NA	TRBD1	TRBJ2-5	CASSYSGTGEETQYF	TGTGCCAGCAGTTACTCCGGGACAGGGGAGGAGACCCAGTACTTC
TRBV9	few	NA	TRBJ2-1	CASSGLSGSYNEQFF	TGTGCCAGCAGCGGACTTAGCGGCAGCTACAATGAGCAGTTCTTC
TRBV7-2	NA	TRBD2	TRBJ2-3	CASSSGLAGVGTQYF	TGTGCCAGCAGCTCCGGACTAGCGGGAGTTGGTACGCAGTATTTT
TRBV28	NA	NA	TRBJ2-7	CASSLTVQYEQYF	TGTGCCAGCAGTTTGACAGTCCAGTACGAGCAGTACTTC
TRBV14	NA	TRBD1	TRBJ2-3	CASSLVVGTGTDTQYF	TGTGCCAGCAGCCTAGTAGTCGGGACAGGCACAGATACGCAGTATTTT
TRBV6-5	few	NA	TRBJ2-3	CASSYSGRTDTQYF	TGTGCCAGCAGTTACTCAGGCAGAACAGATACGCAGTATTTT
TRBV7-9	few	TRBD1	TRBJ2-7	CASQGQLSYEQYF	TGTGCCAGCCAGGGACAGTTGTCCTACGAGCAGTACTTC
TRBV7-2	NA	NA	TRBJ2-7	CASSLLRTEQYF	TGTGCCAGCAGCCTACTAAGGACCGAGCAGTACTTC
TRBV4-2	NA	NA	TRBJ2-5	CASSQLPGPTRQYF	TGTGCCAGCAGCCAACTCCCCGGGCCAACCCGGCAGTACTTC
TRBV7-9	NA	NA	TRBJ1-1	CASSFPLGGTEAFF	TGTGCCAGCAGCTTCCCCCTGGGAGGGACTGAAGCTTTCTTT
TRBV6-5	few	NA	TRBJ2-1	CASSGRVYNEQFF	TGTGCCAGCAGTGGAAGGGTCTACAATGAGCAGTTCTTC
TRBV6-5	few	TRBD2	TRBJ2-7	CASSYLAGGEQYF	TGTGCCAGCAGTTATTTAGCGGGAGGCGAGCAGTACTTC
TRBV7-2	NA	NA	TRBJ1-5	CASSLFTGLSNQPQHF	TGTGCCAGCAGCTTATTTACAGGGCTCAGCAATCAGCCCCAGCATTTT
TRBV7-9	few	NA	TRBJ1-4	CASSLYRNEKLFF	TGTGCCAGCAGCTTATACAGAAATGAAAAACTGTTTTTT
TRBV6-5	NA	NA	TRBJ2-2	CASTVLAATGELFF	TGTGCCAGCACGGTCCTGGCGGCCACCGGGGAGCTGTTTTTT
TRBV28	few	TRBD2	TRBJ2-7	CASSLLRETEGEQYF	TGTGCCAGCAGTTTACTGCGGGAGACAGAAGGAGAGCAGTACTTC
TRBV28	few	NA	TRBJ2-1	CASSDSYNEQFF	TGTGCCAGCAGTGATAGTTACAATGAGCAGTTCTTC